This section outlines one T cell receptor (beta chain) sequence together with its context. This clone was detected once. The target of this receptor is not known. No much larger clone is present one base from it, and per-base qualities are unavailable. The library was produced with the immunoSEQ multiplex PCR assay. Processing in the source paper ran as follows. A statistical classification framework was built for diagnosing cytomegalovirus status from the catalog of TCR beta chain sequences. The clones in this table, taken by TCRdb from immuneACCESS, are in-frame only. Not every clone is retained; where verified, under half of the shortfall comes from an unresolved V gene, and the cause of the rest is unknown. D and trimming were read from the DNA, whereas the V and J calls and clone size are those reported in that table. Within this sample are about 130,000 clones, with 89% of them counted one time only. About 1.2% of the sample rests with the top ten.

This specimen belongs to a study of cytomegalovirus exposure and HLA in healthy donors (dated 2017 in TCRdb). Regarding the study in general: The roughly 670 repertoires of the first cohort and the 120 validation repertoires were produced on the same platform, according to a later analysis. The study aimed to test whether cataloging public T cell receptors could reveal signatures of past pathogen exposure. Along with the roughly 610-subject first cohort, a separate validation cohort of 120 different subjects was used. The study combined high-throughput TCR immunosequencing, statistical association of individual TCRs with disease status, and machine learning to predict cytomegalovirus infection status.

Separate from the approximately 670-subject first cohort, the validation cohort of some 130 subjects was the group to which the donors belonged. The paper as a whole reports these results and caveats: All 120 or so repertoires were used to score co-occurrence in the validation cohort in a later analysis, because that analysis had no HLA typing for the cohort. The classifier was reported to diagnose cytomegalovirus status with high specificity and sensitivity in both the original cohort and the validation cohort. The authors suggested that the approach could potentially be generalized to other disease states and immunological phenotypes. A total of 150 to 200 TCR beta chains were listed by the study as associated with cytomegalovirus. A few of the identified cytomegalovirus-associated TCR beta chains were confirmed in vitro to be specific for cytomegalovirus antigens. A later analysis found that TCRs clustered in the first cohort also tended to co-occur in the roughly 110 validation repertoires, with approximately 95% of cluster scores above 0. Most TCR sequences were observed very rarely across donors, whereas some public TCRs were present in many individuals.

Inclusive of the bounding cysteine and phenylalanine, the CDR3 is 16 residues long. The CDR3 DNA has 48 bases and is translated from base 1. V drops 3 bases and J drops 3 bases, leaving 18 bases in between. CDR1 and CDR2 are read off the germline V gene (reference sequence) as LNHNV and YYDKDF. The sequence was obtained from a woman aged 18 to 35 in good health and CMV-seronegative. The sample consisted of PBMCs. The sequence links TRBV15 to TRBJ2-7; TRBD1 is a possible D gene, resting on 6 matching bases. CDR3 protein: CATSSDSGVGGYEQYF. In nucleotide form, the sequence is TGTGCCACCAGCAGCGATTCAGGGGTTGGTGGCTACGAGCAGTACTTC.